The clone carrying this T cell receptor (beta chain) was observed a handful of times. Its cognate antigen is unknown. TCRdb re-called the reads with MiXCR, one entry per CDR3 protein. This table has 180,000 or so distinct CDR3 sequences, about a sixth appearing once. This record comes from a study of T cell repertoires in cytomegalovirus infection. Study at large: Carrying CMV and the relevant HLA type showed in public TCR beta signatures. Study-wide results and caveats: CMV carriers with the relevant HLA were identified by cumulative public TCR beta family frequency.

This CDR3 is 17 amino acids long. Between the trimmed V and J ends, which lost 3 bases and 0 bases, there was a span of 14 bases. CDR1 is SGHTA and CDR2 is FQGNSA in the germline V gene. This chain links TRBV7-2 with TRBJ2-2; tentatively, D is TRBD2 (7 bases). Sequences were obtained from CD8+ T cells from PBMCs. The sequence derives from a human donor in good health (CMV status not recorded). Some clones in this sample may be carry-over from other donors' samples. The CDR3 DNA follows: TGTGCCAGCAGCTTCCCTCGGGGGGCGCCGAACACCGGGGAGCTGTTTTTT. It codes for CASSFPRGAPNTGELFF.